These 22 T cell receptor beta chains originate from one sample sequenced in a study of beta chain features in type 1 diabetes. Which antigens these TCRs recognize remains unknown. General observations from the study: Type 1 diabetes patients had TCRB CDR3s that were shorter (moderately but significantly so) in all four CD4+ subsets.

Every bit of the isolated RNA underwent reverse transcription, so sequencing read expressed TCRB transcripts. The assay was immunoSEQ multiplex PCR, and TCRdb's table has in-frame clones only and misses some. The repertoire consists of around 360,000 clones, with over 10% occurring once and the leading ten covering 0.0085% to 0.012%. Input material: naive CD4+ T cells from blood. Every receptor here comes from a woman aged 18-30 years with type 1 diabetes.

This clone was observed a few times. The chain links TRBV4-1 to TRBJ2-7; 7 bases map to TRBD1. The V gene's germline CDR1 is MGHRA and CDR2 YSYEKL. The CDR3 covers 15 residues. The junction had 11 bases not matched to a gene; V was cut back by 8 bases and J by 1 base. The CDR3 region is CASPLVRDSSYEQYF. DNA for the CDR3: TGCGCCAGCCCACTCGTCCGGGACAGTTCCTACGAGCAGTACTTC.

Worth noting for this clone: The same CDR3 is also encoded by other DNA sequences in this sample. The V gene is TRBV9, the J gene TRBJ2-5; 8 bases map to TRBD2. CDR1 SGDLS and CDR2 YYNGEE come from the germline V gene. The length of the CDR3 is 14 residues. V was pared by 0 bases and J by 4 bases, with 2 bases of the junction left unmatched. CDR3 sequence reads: CASSVGLAGETQYF. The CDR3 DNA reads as TGTGCCAGCAGCGTAGGCCTAGCGGGAGAGACCCAGTACTTC.

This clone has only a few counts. This CDR3 is CASSRHTGELFF. Here the CDR3 DNA reads TGTGCCAGCAGTCGTCACACCGGGGAGCTGTTTTTT. The rearrangement uses TRBV28 and TRBJ2-2; D is uncertain. Deletions cut 5 bases from V and 3 bases from J, with 4 bases between. The CDR3 is 12 residues long. Germline loops: CDR1 MDHEN, CDR2 SYDVKM.

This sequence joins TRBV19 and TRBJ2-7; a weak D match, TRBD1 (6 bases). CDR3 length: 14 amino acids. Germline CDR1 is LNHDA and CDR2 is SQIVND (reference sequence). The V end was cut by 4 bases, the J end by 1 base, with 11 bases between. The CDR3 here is CASSRRQASYEQYF. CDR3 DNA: TGTGCCAGTAGTAGAAGACAGGCTTCCTACGAGCAGTACTTC.

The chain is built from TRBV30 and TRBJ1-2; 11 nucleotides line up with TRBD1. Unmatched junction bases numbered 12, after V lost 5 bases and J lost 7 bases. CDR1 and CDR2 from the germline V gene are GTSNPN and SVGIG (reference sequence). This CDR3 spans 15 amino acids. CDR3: CAWAPPDRGLVGYTF. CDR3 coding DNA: TGTGCCTGGGCCCCCCCGGACAGGGGGCTAGTTGGCTACACCTTC.

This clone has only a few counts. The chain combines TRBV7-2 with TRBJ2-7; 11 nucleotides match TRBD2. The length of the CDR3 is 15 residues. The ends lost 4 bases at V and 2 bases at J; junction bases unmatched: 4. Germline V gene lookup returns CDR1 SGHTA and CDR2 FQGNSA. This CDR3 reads CASSSVAGGPYEQYF. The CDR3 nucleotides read TGTGCCAGCAGCTCAGTAGCGGGAGGGCCCTACGAGCAGTACTTC.

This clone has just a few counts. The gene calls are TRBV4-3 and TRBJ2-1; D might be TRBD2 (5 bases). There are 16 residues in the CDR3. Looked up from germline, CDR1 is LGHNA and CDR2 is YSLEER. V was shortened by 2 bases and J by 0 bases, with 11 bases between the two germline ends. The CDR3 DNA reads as TGCGCCAGCAGCCAATACGTCGGACTCTCCTACAATGAGCAGTTCTTC. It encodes CASSQYVGLSYNEQFF.

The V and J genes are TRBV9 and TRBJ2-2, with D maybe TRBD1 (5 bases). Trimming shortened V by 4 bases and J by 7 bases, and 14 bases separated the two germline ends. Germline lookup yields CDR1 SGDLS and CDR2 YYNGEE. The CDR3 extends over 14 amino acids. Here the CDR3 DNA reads TGTGCCAGCAGCCGCACTCCAGGGATCGGGGAGCTGTTTTTT. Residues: CASSRTPGIGELFF.

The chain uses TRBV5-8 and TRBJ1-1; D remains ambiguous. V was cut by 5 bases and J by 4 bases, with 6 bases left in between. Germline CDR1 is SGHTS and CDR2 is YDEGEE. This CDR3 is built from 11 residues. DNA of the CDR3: TGTGCCAGCAGGCGAGCCACTGAAGCTTTCTTT. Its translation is CASRRATEAFF. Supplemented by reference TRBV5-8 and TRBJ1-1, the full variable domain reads EAGVTQSPTHLIKTRGQQATLRCSPISGHTSVYWYQQALGLGLQFLLWYDEGEERNRGNFPPRFSGRQFPNYSSELNVNALELEDSALYLCASRRATEAFFGQGTRLTVV.

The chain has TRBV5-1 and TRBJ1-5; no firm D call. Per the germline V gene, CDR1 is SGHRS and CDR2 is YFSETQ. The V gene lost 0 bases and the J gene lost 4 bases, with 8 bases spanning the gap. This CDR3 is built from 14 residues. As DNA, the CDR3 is TGCGCCAGCAGCTTGGGCGGGGAGAATCAGCCCCAGCATTTT. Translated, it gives CASSLGGENQPQHF.

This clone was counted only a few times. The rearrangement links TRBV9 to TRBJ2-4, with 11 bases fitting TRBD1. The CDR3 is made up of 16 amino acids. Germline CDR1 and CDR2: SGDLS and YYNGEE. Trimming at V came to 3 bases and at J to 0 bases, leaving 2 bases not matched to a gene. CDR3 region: CASSGGQGVAKNIQYF. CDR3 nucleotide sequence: TGTGCCAGCAGCGGGGGACAGGGGGTAGCCAAAAACATTCAGTACTTC.

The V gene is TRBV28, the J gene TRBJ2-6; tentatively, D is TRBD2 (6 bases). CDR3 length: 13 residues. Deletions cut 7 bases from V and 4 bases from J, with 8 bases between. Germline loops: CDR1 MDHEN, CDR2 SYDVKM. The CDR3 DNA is TGTGCCAGCAAGGAGGGGGGGGCCAACGTCCTGACTTTC. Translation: CASKEGGANVLTF.

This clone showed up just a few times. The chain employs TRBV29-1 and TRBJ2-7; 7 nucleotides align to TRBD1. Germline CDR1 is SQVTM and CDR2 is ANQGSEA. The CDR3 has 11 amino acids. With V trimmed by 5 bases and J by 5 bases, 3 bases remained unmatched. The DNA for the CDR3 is TGCAGCGTTATGACAGGGAACGAGCAGTACTTC. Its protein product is CSVMTGNEQYF.

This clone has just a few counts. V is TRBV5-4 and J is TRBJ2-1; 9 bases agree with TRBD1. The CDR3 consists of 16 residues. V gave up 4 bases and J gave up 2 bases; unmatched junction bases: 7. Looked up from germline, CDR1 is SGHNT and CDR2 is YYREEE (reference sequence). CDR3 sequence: CASSISQGAPYNEQFF. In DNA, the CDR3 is TGTGCCAGCAGCATCTCACAGGGGGCGCCCTACAATGAGCAGTTCTTC.

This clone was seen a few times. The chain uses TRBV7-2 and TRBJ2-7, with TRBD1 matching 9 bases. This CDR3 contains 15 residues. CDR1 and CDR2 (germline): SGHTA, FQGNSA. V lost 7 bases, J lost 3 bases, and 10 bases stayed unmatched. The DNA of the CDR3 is TGTGCCAGCACCGCCGACAGGGGGGTTTTCTACGAGCAGTACTTC. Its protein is CASTADRGVFYEQYF. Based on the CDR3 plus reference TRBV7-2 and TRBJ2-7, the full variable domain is GAGVSQSPSNKVTEKGKDVELRCDPISGHTALYWYRQSLGQGLEFLIYFQGNSAPDKSGLPSDRFSAERTGGSVSTLTIQRTQQEDSAVYLCASTADRGVFYEQYFGPGTRLTVT.

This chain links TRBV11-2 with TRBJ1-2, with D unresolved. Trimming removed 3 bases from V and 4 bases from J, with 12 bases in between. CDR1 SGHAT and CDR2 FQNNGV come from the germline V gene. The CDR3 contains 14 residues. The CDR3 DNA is TGTGCCAGCAGCTTCCCCGGGGTCCTCTATGGCTACACCTTC. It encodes CASSFPGVLYGYTF.

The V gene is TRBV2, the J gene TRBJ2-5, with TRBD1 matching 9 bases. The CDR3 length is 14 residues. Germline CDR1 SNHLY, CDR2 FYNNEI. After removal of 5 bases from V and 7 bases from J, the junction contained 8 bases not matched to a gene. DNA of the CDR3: TGTGCCAGCAGTCGGGGACAGGGCGGCGGGACCCAGTACTTC. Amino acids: CASSRGQGGGTQYF.

The CDR3 loop reads CASSLVSGVAETQYF. CDR3 bases: TGCGCCAGCAGCTTGGTTAGCGGGGTGGCGGAGACCCAGTACTTC. This chain connects TRBV5-1 to TRBJ2-5, with TRBD2 identical over 8 bases. V was pared by 0 bases and J by 5 bases, with 6 bases of the junction left unmatched. CDR1 is SGHRS and CDR2 is YFSETQ in the germline V gene. The CDR3 sequence is 15 residues long.

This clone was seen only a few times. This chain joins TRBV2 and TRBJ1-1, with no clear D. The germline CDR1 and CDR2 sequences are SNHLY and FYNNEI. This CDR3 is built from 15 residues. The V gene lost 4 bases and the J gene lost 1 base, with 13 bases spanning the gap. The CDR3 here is CASSGGAAGNTEAFF. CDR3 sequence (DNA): TGTGCCAGCAGTGGGGGAGCAGCAGGGAACACTGAAGCTTTCTTT. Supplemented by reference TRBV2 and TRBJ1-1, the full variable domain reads EPEVTQTPSHQVTQMGQEVILRCVPISNHLYFYWYRQILGQKVEFLVSFYNNEISEKSEIFDDQFSVERPDGSNFTLKIRSTKLEDSAMYFCASSGGAAGNTEAFFGQGTRLTVV.

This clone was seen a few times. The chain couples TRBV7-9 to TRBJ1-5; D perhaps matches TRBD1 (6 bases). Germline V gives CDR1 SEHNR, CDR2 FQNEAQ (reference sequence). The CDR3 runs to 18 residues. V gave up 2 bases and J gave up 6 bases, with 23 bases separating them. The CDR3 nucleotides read TGTGCCAGCAGCTTAAATTCCCCGGGACACGTCGATCCTCAGCCCCAGCATTTT. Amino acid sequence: CASSLNSPGHVDPQPQHF.

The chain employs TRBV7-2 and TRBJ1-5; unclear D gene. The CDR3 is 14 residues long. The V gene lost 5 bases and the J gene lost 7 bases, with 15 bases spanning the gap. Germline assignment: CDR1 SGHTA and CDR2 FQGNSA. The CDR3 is CASSPGEGGQPQHF. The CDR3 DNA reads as TGTGCCAGCAGCCCGGGAGAGGGAGGCCAGCCCCAGCATTTT.

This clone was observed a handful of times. The CDR3 loop is CASSQGSSSPLHF. The CDR3 DNA reads TGTGCCAGCAGTCAGGGTAGTAGCTCACCCCTCCACTTT. J is TRBJ1-6 and V is TRBV6-6, with D perhaps TRBD1 (5 bases). V lost 5 bases and J lost 10, with 12 bases in between. The CDR3 length is 13 residues. Germline V gives CDR1 MNHNY, CDR2 SVGAGI (reference sequence).